These 19 T cell receptor beta chains were all obtained from the same sample, sequenced in a study of type 1 regulatory T cells. The antigens these receptors bind are not known. TCRdb called the reads again in MiXCR, with one record for every CDR3 protein. Of about 65,000 distinct CDR3 sequences listed, 49% are singletons. The sequenced material came from cultured non-Tr1 T cells, either the whole culture or a sorted T cell fraction (not recorded which). The receptors here all came from a human donor in good health.

This clonotype was recorded at least ten times. The chain links TRBV10-3 to TRBJ2-3; the D is unclear. Looked up from germline, CDR1 is ENHRY and CDR2 is SYGVKD. Between the trimmed V and J ends, which lost 5 bases and 0 bases, there was a span of 12 bases. The CDR3 length is 15 residues. CDR3 amino acids: CAISYGGASTDTQYF. CDR3 DNA sequence: TGTGCCATCAGTTACGGCGGTGCTAGCACAGATACGCAGTATTTT.

This clonotype was counted a few times. The rearrangement joins TRBV2 to TRBJ1-5; D unclear. The CDR3 totals 15 residues. Deletions cut 7 bases from V and 0 bases from J, with 13 bases between. CDR1 SNHLY and CDR2 FYNNEI come from the germline V gene. The CDR3 reads CASTKELHSNQPQHF. For the CDR3, the DNA is TGTGCCAGCACGAAGGAGCTTCATAGCAATCAGCCCCAGCATTTT. Drawing the rest from reference TRBV2 and TRBJ1-5, the complete variable domain is EPEVTQTPSHQVTQMGQEVILRCVPISNHLYFYWYRQILGQKVEFLVSFYNNEISEKSEIFDDQFSVERPDGSNFTLKIRSTKLEDSAMYFCASTKELHSNQPQHFGDGTRLSIL.

V gene TRBV20-1 combines with J gene TRBJ2-5, with D perhaps TRBD1 or TRBD2 (5 bases each). Germline CDR1 and CDR2: DFQATT and SNEGSKA (reference sequence). The CDR3 contains 13 residues. V lost 1 base to trimming and J lost 5 bases, with 11 bases between them. The CDR3 DNA is TGCAGTGCTAGAGGGGGGTTCGGGGAGACCCAGTACTTC. Protein product: CSARGGFGETQYF.

The chain joins TRBV12-3 or TRBV12-4 to TRBJ2-1; 7 nucleotides line up with TRBD1. There are 15 residues in the CDR3. V was pared by 8 bases and J by 4 bases, with 11 bases of the junction left unmatched. The CDR3 reads CASHFHRGQYNEQFF. CDR3 nucleotides: TGTGCCAGCCACTTCCACAGGGGACAATACAATGAGCAGTTCTTC.

The chain employs TRBV29-1 and TRBJ2-1; unclear D gene. V dropped 4 bases and J dropped 8 bases, with 12 bases sitting between them. CDR3 size: 12 residues. Germline values: CDR1 SQVTM, CDR2 ANQGSEA. The CDR3 reads CSVVLRLDEQFF. In nucleotides, the CDR3 is TGCAGCGTTGTCCTGCGTTTGGATGAGCAGTTCTTC.

The chain uses TRBV20-1 and TRBJ2-2; D remains ambiguous. From germline, CDR1 is DFQATT and CDR2 SNEGSKA (reference sequence). The ends were cut back, 3 bases at V and 3 bases at J, with 8 bases in the middle. The CDR3 loop spans 13 amino acids. CDR3 DNA: TGCAGTGCTAGCGGTTTGGACACCGGGGAGCTGTTTTTT. Protein product: CSASGLDTGELFF.

The rearrangement uses TRBV12-3 or TRBV12-4 and TRBJ2-5; perhaps TRBD2 as D (6 bases). CDR3 length equals 13 residues. V dropped 0 bases and J dropped 5 bases, with 7 bases sitting between them. CDR3 residues: CASSLASGETQYF. The CDR3 DNA sequence: TGTGCCAGCAGTTTAGCCAGCGGGGAGACCCAGTACTTC.

The chain is built from TRBV2 and TRBJ1-2, with D perhaps TRBD1 (6 bases). The ends were cut back, 7 bases at V and 1 base at J, with 13 bases in the middle. The CDR3 runs 14 residues. Germline loops: CDR1 SNHLY, CDR2 FYNNEI. CDR3 nucleotides: TGTGCCAGCACTAGACAGGACCTTAACTATGGCTACACCTTC. The encoded protein is CASTRQDLNYGYTF.

This clonotype was picked up a small number of times. The chain joins TRBV15 to TRBJ2-5; TRBD1 matches at 8 bases. Trimming cost V 0 bases and J 5 bases; bases outside gene matches: 8. Germline V gives CDR1 LNHNV, CDR2 YYDKDF (reference sequence). The CDR3 spans 16 residues. DNA of the CDR3: TGTGCCACCAGCAGAGATCCAGGGGGCTCGACGGAGACCCAGTACTTC. It specifies CATSRDPGGSTETQYF.

The chain employs TRBV11-2 and TRBJ2-7; possibly TRBD1 for D (6 bases). This CDR3 region has 15 residues. Per the germline V gene, CDR1 is SGHAT and CDR2 is FQNNGV. V was pared by 6 bases and J by 2 bases, with 17 bases between. This CDR3 reads CASRWDNSGTYEQYF. As DNA, the CDR3 is TGTGCCAGCAGGTGGGACAACAGTGGGACCTACGAGCAGTACTTC.

The chain joins TRBV20-1 to TRBJ2-1, with D possibly being TRBD1 or TRBD2 (5 bases each). The CDR3 spans 16 residues. Deletions cut 0 bases from V and 7 bases from J, with 19 bases between. Germline-derived CDR1 and CDR2 are DFQATT and SNEGSKA (reference sequence). CDR3: CSARDPTYGAKNEQFF. DNA of the CDR3: TGCAGTGCTAGAGATCCCACGTACGGGGCTAAGAATGAGCAGTTCTTC.

J is TRBJ2-5 and V is TRBV2; 7 bases agree with TRBD1. The CDR3 has 16 residues. With 6 bases clipped from V and 3 bases from J, the junction kept 13 bases outside the gene matches. CDR1 is SNHLY, CDR2 FYNNEI, per germline. This chain's CDR3 is CASSRPSIGQEETQYF. Here the CDR3 DNA reads TGTGCCAGCAGCCGCCCTTCCATCGGACAGGAAGAGACCCAGTACTTC.

This clonotype was observed a handful of times. The chain couples TRBV7-2 to TRBJ1-2; the D is unclear. The CDR3 consists of 14 residues. Germline-derived CDR1 and CDR2 are SGHTA and FQGNSA. The V end was cut by 4 bases, the J end by 4 bases, with 13 bases between. This CDR3 is CASSSYNEVYGYTF. In DNA form, the CDR3 reads TGTGCCAGCAGCTCTTACAACGAGGTCTATGGCTACACCTTC.

This clonotype has only a few counts. The chain's CDR3 is CASSLAQGTGTEAFF. The DNA for the CDR3 is TGCGCCAGCAGCTTGGCTCAGGGTACGGGCACTGAAGCTTTCTTT. The chain links TRBV5-1 to TRBJ1-1; TRBD1 might be the D (5 bases). V shed 0 bases and J shed 4 bases, with 13 bases lying between them. The CDR3 is 15 amino acids. The germline V gene encodes CDR1 SGHRS and CDR2 YFSETQ.

In the case of this clonotype: No conserved phenylalanine or tryptophan is present at the end of the CDR3, so a read error is the likely explanation. The chain employs TRBV24-1 and TRBJ2-1; TRBD1 matches at 9 bases. Germline CDR1 is KGHDR and CDR2 is SFDVKD. J lost 12 bases, V lost 4 bases, and 9 bases had no gene match. The CDR3 sequence is 14 residues long. The CDR3 is CATSEPGQGGVQFL. The DNA for the CDR3 is TGTGCCACCAGTGAACCGGGACAGGGAGGGGTGCAGTTCCTC.

This clonotype has only a few counts. V is TRBV20-1 and J is TRBJ1-1; D is perhaps TRBD1 (6 bases). With 0 bases removed from V and 2 bases from J, the gap between germline ends came to 13 bases. Per germline, CDR1 DFQATT and CDR2 SNEGSKA (reference sequence). CDR3 length: 15 residues. CDR3 DNA: TGCAGTGCTAGAGATGACAGGCTAAAAAACACTGAAGCTTTCTTT. It yields the protein CSARDDRLKNTEAFF.

A few counts support this clonotype. The chain joins TRBV5-1 to TRBJ2-2, with 7 bases aligning to TRBD2. CDR3 length: 15 residues. Germline V CDR1 and CDR2: SGHRS, YFSETQ. J lost 4 bases, V lost 5 bases, and 8 bases had no gene match. The CDR3 loop reads CASRETSSGTGELFF. CDR3 nucleotide sequence: TGCGCCAGCAGAGAGACTAGCTCGGGCACCGGGGAGCTGTTTTTT.

The chain recombines TRBV20-1 with TRBJ2-7; D not certain. Trimming took 5 bases from V and 5 from J, leaving 10 bases between them. The CDR3 covers 11 residues. Germline-derived CDR1 and CDR2 are DFQATT and SNEGSKA (reference sequence). CDR3 region: CSAPLYDEQYF. The DNA of the CDR3 is TGCAGTGCTCCCCTATACGACGAGCAGTACTTC.

The rearrangement links TRBV28 to TRBJ1-1, with D perhaps matching TRBD1 (5 bases). The germline V and J ends were trimmed by 3 bases and 5 bases, with 16 bases remaining between them. This CDR3 is built from 15 residues. The germline CDR1 and CDR2 sequences are MDHEN and SYDVKM. The CDR3 region has the DNA TGTGCCAGCAGTTTGGCAGGGAATGGGGGGACTGAAGCTTTCTTT. Its translation: CASSLAGNGGTEAFF. Looking up the rest from reference TRBV28 and TRBJ1-1 gives the full variable domain: DVKVTQSSRYLVKRTGEKVFLECVQDMDHENMFWYRQDPGLGLRLIYFSYDVKMKEKGDIPEGYSVSREKKERFSLILESASTNQTSMYLCASSLAGNGGTEAFFGQGTRLTVV.